One sample yielded the 9 T cell receptor beta chains listed below, sequenced in a study of blood T cell repertoires in COVID-19 (dated by TCRdb to about 2020). The library was obtained by the immunoSEQ multiplex PCR assay. TCRdb took this table from immuneACCESS and kept in-frame rearrangements with V and J called. Such tables lack part of the clones; where checked against another copy, unresolved V genes explain under half of the gap, and the rest is unexplained. This sample gives around 250,000 clones in total; approximately 88% of them show up just once. 0.95% to 1.5% of the sample is taken by the ten largest. Sequenced: PBMCs or T cells enriched from blood (not recorded which). Receptors were obtained from a woman aged 40 to 50 with acute COVID-19.

The rearrangement links TRBV29-1 to TRBJ2-3; TRBD2 matches at 14 bases. The ends lost 7 bases at V and 4 bases at J; junction bases unmatched: 4. This CDR3 region has 14 residues. Germline CDR1 is SQVTM and CDR2 is ANQGSEA. The CDR3 is CSGETSGRADTQYF. CDR3 DNA sequence: TGCAGCGGGGAGACTAGCGGGAGGGCAGATACGCAGTATTTT.

The chain has TRBV10-3 and TRBJ1-1; 7 positions match TRBD1. The germline V gene encodes CDR1 ENHRY and CDR2 SYGVKD. The CDR3 runs 12 residues. The ends lost 8 bases at V and 2 bases at J; junction bases unmatched: 2. CDR3 sequence reads: CAIGTDNTEAFF. In nucleotides, the CDR3 is TGTGCCATCGGGACAGATAACACTGAAGCTTTCTTT.

The chain recombines TRBV9 with TRBJ1-6; perhaps TRBD1 as D (6 bases). Trimming took off 4 bases at V and 5 bases at J, with 10 bases between the two ends. Germline CDR1 is SGDLS and CDR2 is YYNGEE. There are 14 residues in the CDR3. The CDR3 DNA follows: TGTGCCAGCAGCCGCGGACAGAATAATTCACCCCTCCACTTT. This gives the protein CASSRGQNNSPLHF.

The chain employs TRBV7-9 and TRBJ2-5; possibly TRBD2 for D (5 bases). The CDR3 sequence is 14 residues long. Germline V lookup: CDR1 SEHNR, CDR2 FQNEAQ (reference sequence). V was trimmed by 3 bases and J by 9 bases, leaving 17 bases between them. The chain's CDR3 is CASSFDPLGGAQYF. Written as DNA, the CDR3 is TGTGCCAGCAGCTTCGACCCCCTAGGAGGAGCCCAGTACTTC.

This clone was picked up one time. The chain combines TRBV28 with TRBJ2-1; 13 nucleotides line up with TRBD2. Per the germline V gene, CDR1 is MDHEN and CDR2 is SYDVKM. CDR3 length: 18 residues. The ends lost 6 bases at V and 4 bases at J; junction bases unmatched: 12. The CDR3 spells CASSPRTSGSDIYNEQFF. CDR3 in DNA: TGTGCCAGCAGCCCCCGGACTAGCGGGAGTGATATTTACAATGAGCAGTTCTTC.

This clone has just one count. This chain uses TRBV6-5 with TRBJ1-1; D gene uncertain. The CDR3 length is 14 residues. V lost 3 bases and J lost 5, with 13 bases in between. The germline gives CDR1 MNHEY, CDR2 SVGAGI. CDR3 in DNA: TGTGCCAGCAGTTATGGCCCCTCGGGGACTGAAGCTTTCTTT. As protein: CASSYGPSGTEAFF.

V usage is TRBV7-9 and J usage is TRBJ2-1, with 8 bases fitting TRBD1. J lost 2 bases, V lost 3 bases, and 6 bases had no gene match. Germline loops: CDR1 SEHNR, CDR2 FQNEAQ (reference sequence). This CDR3 is built from 16 residues. CDR3 in DNA: TGTGCCAGCAGCTTTTCGGACAGGGAGACCTACAATGAGCAGTTCTTC. Encoded protein: CASSFSDRETYNEQFF.

The rearrangement links TRBV13 to TRBJ2-1; D ambiguous. This CDR3 has 11 residues. Germline lookup yields CDR1 PRHDT and CDR2 FYEKMQ (reference sequence). Trimming shortened V by 2 bases and J by 10 bases, and 6 bases separated the two germline ends. CDR3 bases: TGTGCCAGCAGCTTAAGGCGGGAGCAGTTCTTC. The encoded protein is CASSLRREQFF. Full variable domain (missing parts from reference TRBV13 and TRBJ2-1): AAGVIQSPRHLIKEKRETATLKCYPIPRHDTVYWYQQGPGQDPQFLISFYEKMQSDKGSIPDRFSAQQFSDYHSELNMSSLELGDSALYFCASSLRREQFFGPGTRLTVL.

The rearrangement joins TRBV4-3 to TRBJ2-4; D may be TRBD2 (7 bases). V was trimmed by 3 bases and J by 3 bases, leaving 15 bases between them. Germline V gives CDR1 LGHNA, CDR2 YSLEER. There are 16 residues in the CDR3. CDR3 region: CASSHYVGGVKNIQYF. CDR3 DNA sequence: TGCGCCAGCAGCCACTATGTAGGGGGGGTCAAAAACATTCAGTACTTC.